Listed below are T cell receptor beta chains from one sample, sequenced in a study of CD8+CD57+ T cells in acquired aplastic anemia. MiXCR, run by TCRdb on the reads, gives a single entry per CDR3 protein. Seen here are about 190,000 distinct CDR3 sequences, 40% to 50% observed once, and the top ten hold 9.7%. The sequencing sample was made of sorted CD4+, CD8+, or CD8+CD57+ T cells (not recorded which) from PBMCs. These receptors were obtained from a human donor with aplastic anemia. Both conserved end residues are part of each CDR3. Fields, in order: J gene, D gene, V gene, clone size, CDR3 DNA, CDR3 protein. D genes are given only for firm matches. Expanded clones get a size class; other rows say once, few or many, or leave the size out.

TRBJ2-2,-,TRBV7-3,-,TGTGCCAGCAGCATCGGGAGCGGGGAGCTGTTTTTT,CASSIGSGELFF
TRBJ2-3,TRBD2,TRBV20-1,many,TGCAGTGCTAGTCCACAGCGGGAGGGCCCAGATACGCAGTATTTT,CSASPQREGPDTQYF
TRBJ1-5,TRBD1,TRBV3-1,-,TGTGCCAGCAGCCAAAATGCCGGGACAGGGATCACGCAGCCCCAGCATTTT,CASSQNAGTGITQPQHF
TRBJ2-1,TRBD2,TRBV24-1,few,TGTGCCACCAGTGATGCTGGACTAGCGGGAGTGAATGAGCAGTTCTTT,CATSDAGLAGVNEQFF
TRBJ1-1,-,TRBV19,-,TGTGCCAGTAGTATAAACACTGAAGCTTTCTTT,CASSINTEAFF
TRBJ2-7,-,TRBV6-2/TRBV6-3,many,TGTGCCAGCAGTTACCCGAGACCCGCACCCTACGAGCAGTACTTC,CASSYPRPAPYEQYF
TRBJ2-2,-,TRBV7-6,-,TGTGCCAGCAGCTTCCACGGGGAGCTGTTTTTT,CASSFHGELFF
TRBJ1-2,-,TRBV25-1,-,TGTGCCGGCAGAAGCCGGGTCACCTTCCATGGCTACACCTTC,CAGRSRVTFHGYTF
TRBJ2-7,TRBD2,TRBV25-1,many,TGTGCCAGCAGTGGGGCTCTAGCGGGGGGTTGGGAGCAGTACTTC,CASSGALAGGWEQYF
TRBJ2-7,TRBD2,TRBV19,many,TGTGCCAGTAGTATAGTTGGGGGACTAGCGGGAGGACCCCACGAGCAGTACTTC,CASSIVGGLAGGPHEQYF
TRBJ1-3,-,TRBV15,once,TGTGCCACCAGCAGAGATAAGTCCCCCACCATATACTTT,CATSRDKSPTIYF
TRBJ2-7,-,TRBV7-9,-,TGTGCCAGCAGCCGGGACTCGCGTGGCGTGCAGTACTTC,CASSRDSRGVQYF
TRBJ2-1,TRBD1,TRBV11-2,many,TGTGCCAGCAGCTTAGGGACAGGACCTTACAATGAGCAGTTCTTC,CASSLGTGPYNEQFF
TRBJ2-7,-,TRBV6-6,many,TGTGCCAGCAGAATCAGAGGTGTAGAGCAGTACTTC,CASRIRGVEQYF
TRBJ1-1,-,TRBV7-2,many,TGTGCCAGCAGCACACAGGGATTCCACACTGAAGCTTTCTTT,CASSTQGFHTEAFF
TRBJ2-7,TRBD2,TRBV6-2/TRBV6-3,-,TGTGCCAGCAGGTTACTAGCGCCGAGCTCCTACGAGCAGTACTTC,CASRLLAPSSYEQYF
TRBJ1-6,TRBD1,TRBV9,-,TGTGCCAGCAGCACAGGGGTTTACGATTCACCCCTCCACTTT,CASSTGVYDSPLHF
TRBJ1-1,TRBD1,TRBV24-1,many,TGTGCCACCAGTGATGCAGGGGGGGGAGCTTTCTTT,CATSDAGGGAFF
TRBJ2-3,TRBD2,TRBV19,few,TGTGCCAGTAGTCCACCAGCGGGGGGCCCAGATACGCAGTATTTT,CASSPPAGGPDTQYF
TRBJ2-1,TRBD2,TRBV7-6,few,TGTGCCAGCAGTCTCTCGGGGGGGTCCTACAATGAGCAGTTCTTC,CASSLSGGSYNEQFF
TRBJ2-4,-,TRBV11-2,-,TGTGCCAGCAGCTTAAACAGGGAGGGAAACATTCAGTACTTC,CASSLNREGNIQYF
TRBJ1-2,TRBD1,TRBV4-1,-,TGCGCCAGCAGACACCGGGACAGCGATGGCTACACCTTC,CASRHRDSDGYTF
TRBJ2-3,TRBD2,TRBV10-3,few,TGTGCCATCAGTGAGTCTAGCGGGGGGACCGCAGATACGCAGTATTTT,CAISESSGGTADTQYF
TRBJ2-7,-,TRBV7-7,many,TGTGCTAGCAGTTCAGGGTTGGGTGGTTCCTACGAGCAGTACTTC,CASSSGLGGSYEQYF
TRBJ1-6,TRBD1,TRBV10-1,few,TGCGCCAGCAGACTCTCGATGGGACAGTGCCCTTATCCCCTCCACTTT,CASRLSMGQCPYPLHF
TRBJ2-7,-,TRBV10-1,-,TGCGCCAGCACCAGGGCGTCCTACGAGCAGTACTTC,CASTRASYEQYF
TRBJ1-6,-,TRBV6-1,many,TGTGCCAGCAGGTCCTATAATTCACCCCTCCACTTT,CASRSYNSPLHF
TRBJ2-3,-,TRBV10-1,-,TGCGCCAGCTCAGCCCTACCCACAGATACGCAGTATTTT,CASSALPTDTQYF
TRBJ2-6,-,TRBV3-1,-,TGTGCCAGCAGCCAACGTGGGCTTGGGGCCAACGTCCTGACTTTC,CASSQRGLGANVLTF
TRBJ1-4,TRBD1,TRBV20-1,many,TGCAGTGCTTCAATACAGGGGGTTAATGAAAAACTGTTTTTT,CSASIQGVNEKLFF
TRBJ1-6,TRBD1,TRBV6-1,many,TGTGCCAGCAGTCCTAAGACAGGGGGCATAACACCCCTCCACTTT,CASSPKTGGITPLHF
TRBJ2-2,-,TRBV5-1,-,TGCGCCAGCAGCTTCACTAGCAGAAACACCGGGGAGCTGTTTTTT,CASSFTSRNTGELFF
TRBJ1-2,TRBD1,TRBV2,-,TGTGCCAGCAGTGTGGGTCAGGGACAGGACTATGGCTACACCTTC,CASSVGQGQDYGYTF
TRBJ2-7,-,TRBV7-3,many,TGTGCCAGCAGCATCTACAGGAACGACGAGCAGTACTTC,CASSIYRNDEQYF
TRBJ2-7,-,TRBV19,few,TGTGCCAGTAGTCTGAGGGACTCAATCTACGAGCAGTACTTC,CASSLRDSIYEQYF
TRBJ2-7,TRBD1,TRBV27,-,TGTGCCAGCAGTCTCGACAGGGGCCACGAGCAGTACTTC,CASSLDRGHEQYF
TRBJ2-3,TRBD2,TRBV20-1,many,TGCAGTGCTAGAGGAGTAGCGGGAGGCCAGGGCACCACAGATACGCAGTATTTT,CSARGVAGGQGTTDTQYF
TRBJ1-1,-,TRBV12-3/TRBV12-4,many,TGTGCCAGCAGTCCCCGACAGTACACTGAAGCTTTCTTT,CASSPRQYTEAFF
TRBJ1-4,TRBD1,TRBV5-1,many,TGCGCCAGCAGCGCACGGACAGGGAATGAAAAACTGTTTTTT,CASSARTGNEKLFF
TRBJ1-1,-,TRBV10-3,-,TGTGCCATCAGTAAACAGACGAACACTGAAGCTTTCTTT,CAISKQTNTEAFF
TRBJ1-5,-,TRBV6-5,many,TGTGCCAGCAGTTACGACAGATACTATAGCAATCAGCCCCAGCATTTT,CASSYDRYYSNQPQHF
TRBJ2-5,-,TRBV19,-,TGTGCCAGTAGTATGTACGGGACGCAAGAGACCCAGTACTTC,CASSMYGTQETQYF
TRBJ2-5,-,TRBV10-2,few,TGCGCCAGCACATCTCAGGAGGACGCGGAGACCCAGTACTTC,CASTSQEDAETQYF
TRBJ2-1,-,TRBV15,-,TGTGCCACCAGCAGCTTGGGGTCTAGCTCCTACAATGAGCAGTTCTTC,CATSSLGSSSYNEQFF
TRBJ1-2,-,TRBV19,-,TGTGCCAGTAAAAACCTTGCGGACAATAACTATGGCTACACCTTC,CASKNLADNNYGYTF
TRBJ1-1,-,TRBV5-1,many,TGCGCCAGCAGCTTTAAGGCAGGGCGGGGGGCTGAAGCTTTCTTT,CASSFKAGRGAEAFF
TRBJ1-5,TRBD1,TRBV4-2,-,TGTGCCAGCAGCCCTTCCCAAACAGGGGATGCGGGGCGCCAGCCCCAGCATTTT,CASSPSQTGDAGRQPQHF
TRBJ1-2,-,TRBV28,-,TGTGCCAGCAGTTTGTTTTGGGGGGAGAATGGCTACACCTTC,CASSLFWGENGYTF
TRBJ1-5,TRBD1,TRBV15,few,TGTGCCACCAGCAGAGATTCAGGGGGCGGTCAGCCCCAGCATTTT,CATSRDSGGGQPQHF
TRBJ1-2,-,TRBV9,many,TGTGCCAGCAGCGTAGCGCCTGACAGGACGAACTATGGCTACACCTTC,CASSVAPDRTNYGYTF
TRBJ2-5,TRBD2,TRBV7-2,many,TGTGCCAGCAGCTTAGTGCCTAGCGGATATCGCTACCAAGAGACCCAGTACTTC,CASSLVPSGYRYQETQYF
TRBJ2-3,TRBD2,TRBV6-1,-,TGTGCCAGCAGTGCATCGGGAGGGCCGACAGATACGCAGTATTTT,CASSASGGPTDTQYF
TRBJ1-2,-,TRBV29-1,-,TGCAGCGTGCTGGGAGGGGAGAACTATGGCTACACCTTC,CSVLGGENYGYTF
TRBJ2-7,-,TRBV11-2,many,TGTGCCAGCAGGATAGGGGGAGGCACCACCTACGAGCAGTACTTC,CASRIGGGTTYEQYF
TRBJ2-1,-,TRBV6-1,many,TGTGCCAGCAGCATTACCACTGGACTGGCCTACAATGAGCAGTTCTTC,CASSITTGLAYNEQFF
TRBJ2-7,-,TRBV7-7,-,TGTGCTAGAGGCTTCCGGGACTTGGACGACTACGAGCAGTACTTC,CARGFRDLDDYEQYF
TRBJ2-4,-,TRBV20-1,few,TGCAGTGCTAAGCCACAAGGGGCGGCCAAAAACATTCAGTACTTC,CSAKPQGAAKNIQYF
TRBJ2-3,TRBD2,TRBV2,many,TGTGCCAGCAGTGAAGGAGGGAGGGGCACAGATACGCAGTATTTT,CASSEGGRGTDTQYF
TRBJ2-7,-,TRBV6-1,-,TGTGCCAGCAGTGGGGGGGTAGTCTACGAGCAGTACTTC,CASSGGVVYEQYF